Each of the 3 T cell receptor beta chains below was sequenced from the same sample in a study of brain T cells in children with intractable seizures. As for time point: blood from clinic visit 5 months post-surgery; TSC patient then seizure free. Method: immunoSEQ multiplex PCR; TCRdb's copy keeps in-frame clones and lacks some. The sample includes 300,000 to 400,000 clones, about 93% seen only once; the top ten take 5.7%. The sample here was peripheral blood, taken more than 4 months after surgery. All receptors derive from a boy younger than two with tuberous sclerosis and intractable seizures.

The chain uses TRBV30 and TRBJ1-4; no definite D call. The V gene's germline CDR1 is GTSNPN and CDR2 SVGIG (reference sequence). The CDR3 spans 13 residues. Trimming shortened V by 2 bases and J by 10 bases, and 14 bases separated the two germline ends. The CDR3 sequence is CAWSTWRAGKLFF. The CDR3 region has the DNA TGTGCCTGGAGTACTTGGAGGGCGGGAAAACTGTTTTTT.

This sequence joins TRBV7-3 and TRBJ1-3; D gene unclear. CDR1 and CDR2 from the germline V gene are SGHTA and FQGTGA. This CDR3 region has 13 residues. V was clipped by 8 bases and J by 4 bases, with 12 bases between them. This CDR3 reads CASSFEPGNTIYF. For the CDR3, the DNA is TGTGCCAGCTCCTTTGAACCCGGAAACACCATATATTTT. Full variable domain (rest looked up from reference TRBV7-3 and TRBJ1-3): GAGVSQTPSNKVTEKGKYVELRCDPISGHTALYWYRQSLGQGPEFLIYFQGTGAADDSGLPNDRFFAVRPEGSVSTLKIQRTERGDSAVYLCASSFEPGNTIYFGEGSWLTVV.

The genes are TRBV6-5 and TRBJ1-1; 9 positions match TRBD1. Germline lookup yields CDR1 MNHEY and CDR2 SVGAGI. The CDR3 is made up of 16 amino acids. V was pared by 2 bases and J by 4 bases, with 8 bases of the junction left unmatched. CDR3 region: CASSYGPGQGSTEAFF. The CDR3 DNA follows: TGTGCCAGCAGTTACGGCCCGGGACAGGGTAGCACTGAAGCTTTCTTT.